This T cell receptor (beta chain) was found in a study of cytomegalovirus exposure and HLA in healthy donors. About the research overall: Most genotyped donors, about four fifths of around 370, had Caucasian-associated genetic ancestry. Study findings and constraints: Because they were indistinguishable, some V segments, including TRBV6-2 and TRBV6-3, were excluded. Within an earlier analysis, most TCR beta V segments proved productive either about 90% or about 30% of the time. Accounts indicate the classifier identified cytomegalovirus status with strong specificity and sensitivity.

As to this clone: The antigen is undetermined.

The PCR employed 60 Vbeta primers together with 13 Jbeta primers. This table comes from immunoSEQ multiplex PCR, and its TCRdb copy is limited to in-frame clones, with some not included. The sample yields 150,000 to 190,000 clones, around 74% seen once. The CDR3 spans 16 residues. CDR1 is MNHEY and CDR2 is SVGAGI in the germline V gene. The sequenced sample was PBMCs. The chain couples TRBV6-5 to TRBJ2-5; TRBD1 matches 7 bases. With the DNA end fitting TRBJ2-7 better, the J assignment may be wrong. The receptor's source is a man between 18 and 29 years old in good health and CMV-seronegative. CDR3 loop: CASSYSATGISYEQYF. As DNA, the CDR3 is TGTGCCAGCAGTTACTCAGCGACAGGGATCTCCTACGAGCAGTACTTC.